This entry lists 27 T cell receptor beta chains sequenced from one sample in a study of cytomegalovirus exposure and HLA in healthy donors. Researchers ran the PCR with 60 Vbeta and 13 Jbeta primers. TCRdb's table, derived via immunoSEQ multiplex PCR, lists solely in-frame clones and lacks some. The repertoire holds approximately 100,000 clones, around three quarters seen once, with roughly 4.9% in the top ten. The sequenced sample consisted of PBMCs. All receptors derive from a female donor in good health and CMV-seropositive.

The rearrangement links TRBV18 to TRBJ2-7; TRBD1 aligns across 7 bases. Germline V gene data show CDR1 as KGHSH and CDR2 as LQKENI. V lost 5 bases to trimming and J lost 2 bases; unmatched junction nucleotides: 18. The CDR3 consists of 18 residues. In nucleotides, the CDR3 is TGTGCCAGCTCATCTAGAAACACAGGGGTCTCTACGGCCTACGAGCAGTACTTC. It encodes CASSSRNTGVSTAYEQYF.

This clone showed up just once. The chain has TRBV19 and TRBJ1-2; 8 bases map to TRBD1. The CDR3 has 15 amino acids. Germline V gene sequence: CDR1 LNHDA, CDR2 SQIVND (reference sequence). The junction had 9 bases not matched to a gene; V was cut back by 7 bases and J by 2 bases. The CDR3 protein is CASTTRDRQNYGYTF. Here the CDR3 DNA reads TGTGCCAGTACCACCCGGGACAGGCAAAACTATGGCTACACCTTC.

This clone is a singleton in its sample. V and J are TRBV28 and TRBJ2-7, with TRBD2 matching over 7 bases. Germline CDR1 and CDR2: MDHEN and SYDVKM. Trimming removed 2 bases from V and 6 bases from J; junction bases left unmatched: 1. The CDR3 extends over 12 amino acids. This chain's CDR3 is CASSLIAGEQYF. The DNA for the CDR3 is TGTGCCAGCAGTTTAATAGCGGGCGAGCAGTACTTC.

CDR3 sequence: CASSQQGNEQFF. The CDR3 region has the DNA TGTGCCAGCAGCCAACAGGGCAATGAGCAGTTCTTC. The chain carries TRBV7-2 and TRBJ2-1; possibly TRBD1 for D (6 bases). Germline-derived CDR1 and CDR2 are SGHTA and FQGNSA. This CDR3 comprises 12 residues. Trimming pared 5 bases from V and 6 bases from J, leaving 8 bases between. The entire variable domain, with the rest obtained from reference TRBV7-2 and TRBJ2-1, is as follows: GAGVSQSPSNKVTEKGKDVELRCDPISGHTALYWYRQSLGQGLEFLIYFQGNSAPDKSGLPSDRFSAERTGGSVSTLTIQRTQQEDSAVYLCASSQQGNEQFFGPGTRLTVL.

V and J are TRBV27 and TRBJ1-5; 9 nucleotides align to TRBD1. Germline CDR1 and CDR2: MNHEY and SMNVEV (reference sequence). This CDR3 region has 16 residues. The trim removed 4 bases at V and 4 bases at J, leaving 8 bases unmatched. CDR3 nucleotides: TGTGCCAGCAGTTCCTTACAGGGGGCGCGGAATCAGCCCCAGCATTTT. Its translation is CASSSLQGARNQPQHF.

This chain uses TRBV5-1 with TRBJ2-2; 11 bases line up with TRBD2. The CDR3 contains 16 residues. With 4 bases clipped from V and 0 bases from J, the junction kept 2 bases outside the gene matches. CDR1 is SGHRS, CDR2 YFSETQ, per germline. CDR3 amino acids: CASSQTSGANTGELFF. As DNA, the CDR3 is TGCGCCAGCAGCCAGACTAGCGGGGCGAACACCGGGGAGCTGTTTTTT.

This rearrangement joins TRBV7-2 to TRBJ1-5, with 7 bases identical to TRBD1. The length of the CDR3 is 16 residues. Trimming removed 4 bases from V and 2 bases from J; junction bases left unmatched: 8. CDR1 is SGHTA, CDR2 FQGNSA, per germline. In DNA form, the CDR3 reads TGTGCCAGCAGCTCCACTAACGGACAGGGCAATCAGCCCCAGCATTTT. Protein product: CASSSTNGQGNQPQHF.

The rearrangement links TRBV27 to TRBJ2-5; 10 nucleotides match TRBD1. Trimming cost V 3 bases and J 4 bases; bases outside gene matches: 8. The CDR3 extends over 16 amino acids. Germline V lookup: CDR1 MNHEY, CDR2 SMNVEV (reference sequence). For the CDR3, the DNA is TGTGCCAGCAGTTTCACCGGGACAGGGGAAAGAGAGACCCAGTACTTC. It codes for CASSFTGTGERETQYF.

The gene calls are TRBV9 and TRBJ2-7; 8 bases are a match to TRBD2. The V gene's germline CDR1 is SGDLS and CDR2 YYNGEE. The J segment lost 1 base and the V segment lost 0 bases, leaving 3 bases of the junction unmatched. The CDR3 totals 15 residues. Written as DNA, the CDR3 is TGTGCCAGCAGCGTAGCGGGGACTAGTTCCTACGAGCAGTACTTC. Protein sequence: CASSVAGTSSYEQYF. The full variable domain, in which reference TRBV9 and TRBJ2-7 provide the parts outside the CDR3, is DSGVTQTPKHLITATGQRVTLRCSPRSGDLSVYWYQQSLDQGLQFLIQYYNGEERAKGNILERFSAQQFPDLHSELNLSSLELGDSALYFCASSVAGTSSYEQYFGPGTRLTVT.

The DNA for the CDR3 is TGTGCCAGCAGCACACCGGGACAGGGTCTATATACGCAGTATTTT. The encoded protein is CASSTPGQGLYTQYF. The chain recombines TRBV27 with TRBJ2-3, with 9 bases fitting TRBD1. The CDR3 contains 15 residues. V shed 6 bases and J 7 bases; nucleotides not matched to a gene: 11. Germline V gene lookup returns CDR1 MNHEY and CDR2 SMNVEV (reference sequence).

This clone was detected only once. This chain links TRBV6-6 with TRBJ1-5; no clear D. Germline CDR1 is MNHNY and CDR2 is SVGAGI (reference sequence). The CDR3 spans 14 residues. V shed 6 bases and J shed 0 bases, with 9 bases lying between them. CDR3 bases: TGTGCCAGCAGCAAGAGTAATAGCAATCAGCCCCAGCATTTT. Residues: CASSKSNSNQPQHF.

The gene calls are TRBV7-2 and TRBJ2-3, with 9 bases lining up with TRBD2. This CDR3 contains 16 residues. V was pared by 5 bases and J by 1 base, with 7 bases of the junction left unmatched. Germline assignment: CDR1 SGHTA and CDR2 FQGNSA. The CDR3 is CASSRGGGAGTDTQYF. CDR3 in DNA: TGTGCCAGCAGCCGGGGCGGGGGGGCTGGCACAGATACGCAGTATTTT.

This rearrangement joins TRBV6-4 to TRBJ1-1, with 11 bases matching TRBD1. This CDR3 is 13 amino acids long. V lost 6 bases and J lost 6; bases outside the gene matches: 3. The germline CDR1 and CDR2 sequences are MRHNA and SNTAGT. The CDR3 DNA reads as TGTGCCAGCAGGAGGGGACAGGGGGCTGAAGCTTTCTTT. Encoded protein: CASRRGQGAEAFF.

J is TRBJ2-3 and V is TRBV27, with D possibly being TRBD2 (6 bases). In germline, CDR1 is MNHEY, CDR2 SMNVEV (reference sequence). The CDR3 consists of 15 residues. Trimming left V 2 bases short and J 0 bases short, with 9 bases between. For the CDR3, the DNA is TGTGCCAGCAGTTTAAGGGGACTCAGCACAGATACGCAGTATTTT. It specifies CASSLRGLSTDTQYF.

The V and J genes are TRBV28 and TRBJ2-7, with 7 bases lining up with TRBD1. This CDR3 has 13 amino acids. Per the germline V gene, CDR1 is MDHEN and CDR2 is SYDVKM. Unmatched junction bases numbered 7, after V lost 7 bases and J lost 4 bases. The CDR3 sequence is CASKPGQHYEQYF. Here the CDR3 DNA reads TGTGCCAGCAAACCGGGACAGCATTACGAGCAGTACTTC.

CDR3 nucleotide sequence: TGCAGCGTTGGCGACACCACCGGGGAGCTGTTTTTT. Protein sequence: CSVGDTTGELFF. This chain uses TRBV29-1 with TRBJ2-2; no definite D call. CDR1 SQVTM and CDR2 ANQGSEA come from the germline V gene. Trimming pared 4 bases from V and 4 bases from J, leaving 7 bases between. This CDR3 is built from 12 residues.

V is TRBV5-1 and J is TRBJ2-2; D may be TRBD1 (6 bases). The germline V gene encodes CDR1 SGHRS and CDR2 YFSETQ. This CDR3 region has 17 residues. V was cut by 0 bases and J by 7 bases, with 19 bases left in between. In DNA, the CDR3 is TGCGCCAGCAGCTTGGTGGGGGCCCCCCCAGTTGGCGGGGAGCTGTTTTTT. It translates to CASSLVGAPPVGGELFF. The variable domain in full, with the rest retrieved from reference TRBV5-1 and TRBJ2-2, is KAGVTQTPRYLIKTRGQQVTLSCSPISGHRSVSWYQQTPGQGLQFLFEYFSETQRNKGNFPGRFSGRQFSNSRSEMNVSTLELGDSALYLCASSLVGAPPVGGELFFGEGSRLTVL.

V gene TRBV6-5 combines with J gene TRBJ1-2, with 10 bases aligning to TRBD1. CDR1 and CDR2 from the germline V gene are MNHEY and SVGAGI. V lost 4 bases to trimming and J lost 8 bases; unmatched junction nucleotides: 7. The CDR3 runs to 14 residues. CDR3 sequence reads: CASSSNGQGGGYTF. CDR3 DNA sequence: TGTGCCAGCAGTTCCAACGGACAGGGGGGAGGCTACACCTTC.

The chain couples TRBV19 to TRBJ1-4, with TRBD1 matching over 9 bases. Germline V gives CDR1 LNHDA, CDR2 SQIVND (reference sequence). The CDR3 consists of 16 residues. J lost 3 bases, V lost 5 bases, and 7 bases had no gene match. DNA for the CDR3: TGTGCCAGTAGTGTCGGGGACAGGGTCGCTAATGAAAAACTGTTTTTT. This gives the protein CASSVGDRVANEKLFF.

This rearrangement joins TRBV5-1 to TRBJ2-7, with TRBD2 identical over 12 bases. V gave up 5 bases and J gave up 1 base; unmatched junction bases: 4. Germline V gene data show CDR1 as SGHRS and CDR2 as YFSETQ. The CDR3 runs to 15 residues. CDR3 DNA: TGCGCCAGCAGACTAGCGGGGGGCCCGTCCTACGAGCAGTACTTC. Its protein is CASRLAGGPSYEQYF.

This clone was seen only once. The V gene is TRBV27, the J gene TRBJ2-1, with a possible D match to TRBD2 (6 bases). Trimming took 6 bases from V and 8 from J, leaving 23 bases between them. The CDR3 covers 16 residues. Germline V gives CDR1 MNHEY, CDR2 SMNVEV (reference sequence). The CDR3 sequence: CASRPLWRALVDEQFF. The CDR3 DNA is TGTGCCAGCAGACCCCTATGGAGGGCATTAGTCGATGAGCAGTTCTTC.

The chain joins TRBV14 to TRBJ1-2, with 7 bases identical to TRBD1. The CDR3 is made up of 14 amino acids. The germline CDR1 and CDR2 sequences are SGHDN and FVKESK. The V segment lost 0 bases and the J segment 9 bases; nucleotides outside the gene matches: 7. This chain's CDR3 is CASSQDRAGGSYTF. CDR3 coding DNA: TGTGCCAGCAGCCAAGATCGAGCAGGGGGAAGCTACACCTTC.

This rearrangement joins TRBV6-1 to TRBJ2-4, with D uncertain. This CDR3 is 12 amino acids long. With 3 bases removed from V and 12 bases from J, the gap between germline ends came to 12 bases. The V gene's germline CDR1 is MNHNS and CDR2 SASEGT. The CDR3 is CASSESLWSQYF. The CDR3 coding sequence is TGTGCCAGCAGTGAGTCCCTATGGTCTCAGTACTTC.

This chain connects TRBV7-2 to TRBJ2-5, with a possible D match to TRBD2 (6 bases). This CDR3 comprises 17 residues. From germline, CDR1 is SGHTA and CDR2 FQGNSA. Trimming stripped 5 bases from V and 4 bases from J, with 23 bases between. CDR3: CASSPPGVVAGRETQYF. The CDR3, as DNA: TGTGCCAGCAGCCCTCCCGGTGTCGTTGCGGGAAGAGAGACCCAGTACTTC.

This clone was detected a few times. The CDR3 protein is CASSSRPGTSGSYEQYF. CDR3 DNA: TGCGCCAGCAGCTCACGCCCCGGGACTAGCGGGAGTTACGAGCAGTACTTC. This chain joins TRBV5-1 and TRBJ2-7, with TRBD2 matching 14 bases. The CDR3 is made up of 17 amino acids. CDR1 is SGHRS and CDR2 is YFSETQ in the germline V gene. The V gene end was trimmed by 3 bases and the J gene end by 4 bases; junction bases not matched to a gene: 9.

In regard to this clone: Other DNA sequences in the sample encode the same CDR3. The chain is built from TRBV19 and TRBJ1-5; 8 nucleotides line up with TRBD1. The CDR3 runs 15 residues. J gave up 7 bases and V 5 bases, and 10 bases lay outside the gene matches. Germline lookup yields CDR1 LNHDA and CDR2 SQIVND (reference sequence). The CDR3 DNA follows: TGTGCCAGTAGTGCCACAGGGGGTCCCGGCCAGCCCCAGCATTTT. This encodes CASSATGGPGQPQHF.

The CDR3 protein is CASSLSGGRAFF. DNA of the CDR3: TGCGCCAGCAGCTTGTCAGGGGGCCGAGCTTTCTTT. J is TRBJ1-1 and V is TRBV5-1; 8 nucleotides align to TRBD1. The germline gives CDR1 SGHRS, CDR2 YFSETQ. V lost 1 base and J lost 10; bases outside the gene matches: 3. The CDR3 totals 12 residues.